The 21 T cell receptor beta chains below were found in one sample sequenced in a study of blood T cell repertoires in COVID-19. Here immunoSEQ multiplex PCR was the method, and the copy in TCRdb shows in-frame clones only, minus some. This table holds about 26,000 clones, roughly 90% found once. The sample taken for sequencing was peripheral blood. Receptors originate from a man between 70 and 80 years old with acute or convalescent COVID-19.

J is TRBJ1-1 and V is TRBV19; 9 nucleotides align to TRBD1. Trimming removed 4 bases from V and 11 bases from J; junction bases left unmatched: 14. The CDR3 has 15 residues. Germline V gene sequence: CDR1 LNHDA, CDR2 SQIVND (reference sequence). The CDR3 DNA reads as TGTGCCAGTAGTAAGGGACAGGGAGCAGGGGGAAAGGCTTTCTTT. Its translation: CASSKGQGAGGKAFF.

This CDR3 is CASSERQYGYTF. The CDR3 DNA sequence: TGTGCCAGCAGTGAACGACAGTATGGCTACACCTTC. This rearrangement joins TRBV2 to TRBJ1-2, with a tentative D call TRBD1 (5 bases). The CDR3 totals 12 residues. V shed 2 bases and J shed 5 bases, with 6 bases lying between them. In germline, CDR1 is SNHLY, CDR2 FYNNEI.

The chain is built from TRBV28 and TRBJ1-2, with 8 bases that match TRBD1. Germline V gene data show CDR1 as MDHEN and CDR2 as SYDVKM. The V segment lost 5 bases and the J segment 7 bases; nucleotides outside the gene matches: 6. The CDR3 length is 13 residues. CDR3: CASSMTGEPGYTF. The DNA of the CDR3 is TGTGCCAGCAGTATGACAGGGGAGCCTGGCTACACCTTC.

The chain couples TRBV25-1 to TRBJ1-4; perhaps TRBD1 as D (6 bases). Germline values: CDR1 MGHDK, CDR2 SYGVNS. The CDR3 sequence is 13 residues long. The V gene lost 4 bases and the J gene lost 8 bases, with 11 bases spanning the gap. The CDR3 here is CASSVGGREKLFF. CDR3 bases: TGTGCCAGCAGTGTAGGGGGACGGGAAAAACTGTTTTTT.

The chain links TRBV7-3 to TRBJ1-1; the D is unclear. V was shortened by 4 bases and J by 5 bases, with 11 bases between the two germline ends. CDR3 size: 13 residues. Germline-derived CDR1 and CDR2 are SGHTA and FQGTGA. CDR3: CASSSRPGTEAFF. CDR3 bases: TGTGCCAGCAGCTCAAGGCCAGGTACTGAAGCTTTCTTT.

The V gene is TRBV19, the J gene TRBJ1-2; possibly TRBD1 for D (5 bases). CDR1 is LNHDA and CDR2 is SQIVND in the germline V gene (reference sequence). The V end was cut by 5 bases, the J end by 4 bases, with 26 bases between. The CDR3 runs 18 residues. The CDR3 bases are TGTGCCAGTAGTTTCGTTTTTAGGATCGTCAGGGATCCCTATGGCTACACCTTC. Its translation: CASSFVFRIVRDPYGYTF.

This chain connects TRBV14 to TRBJ1-4; D is unresolved. The CDR3 contains 13 residues. The germline V gene encodes CDR1 SGHDN and CDR2 FVKESK. V lost 7 bases and J 10 bases, leaving 16 bases between the germline ends. The CDR3: CASNEAGDGKLFF. CDR3 sequence (DNA): TGTGCCAGCAACGAAGCGGGAGACGGAAAACTGTTTTTT.

This rearrangement joins TRBV4-3 to TRBJ1-1; D call uncertain. The germline gives CDR1 LGHNA, CDR2 YSLEER. This CDR3 comprises 16 residues. The ends were cut back, 2 bases at V and 0 bases at J, with 13 bases in the middle. CDR3 amino acids: CASSQRIRRMNTEAFF. The CDR3 DNA sequence: TGCGCCAGCAGCCAAAGAATACGGCGGATGAACACTGAAGCTTTCTTT.

The chain uses TRBV5-6 and TRBJ1-2; D ambiguous. The CDR3 loop spans 13 amino acids. Germline CDR1 is SGHDT and CDR2 is YYEEEE. Between the trimmed V and J ends, which lost 4 bases and 7 bases, there was a span of 14 bases. CDR3 nucleotide sequence: TGTGCCAGCAGCCCCGGCCTGAGGCTTGGCTACACCTTC. This sequence encodes CASSPGLRLGYTF.

The genes are TRBV5-6 and TRBJ1-1; D remains unclear. V was clipped by 0 bases and J by 3 bases, with 9 bases between them. This CDR3 comprises 14 residues. Germline-derived CDR1 and CDR2 are SGHDT and YYEEEE. The DNA of the CDR3 is TGTGCCAGCAGCTTGGAAATATCTGACACTGAAGCTTTCTTT. Translation: CASSLEISDTEAFF.

The chain couples TRBV6-2 or TRBV6-3 to TRBJ2-2; no firm D call. V lost 5 bases, J lost 0 bases, and 16 bases lay in between. The CDR3 runs 17 residues. The germline V gene encodes CDR1 MNHEY and CDR2 SVGEGT. CDR3 coding DNA: TGTGCCAGCAGTGATATGTGGCGGCCAGCGAACACCGGGGAGCTGTTTTTT. Protein sequence: CASSDMWRPANTGELFF.

This chain uses TRBV6-6 with TRBJ1-6; 7 bases align to TRBD1. Per the germline V gene, CDR1 is MNHNY and CDR2 is SVGAGI (reference sequence). With V trimmed by 5 bases and J by 10 bases, 14 bases remained unmatched. The CDR3 runs 16 residues. Written as DNA, the CDR3 is TGTGCCAGCAGTCCGGAGACAGGGTCGGAAAGGTCACCCCTCCACTTT. Its protein is CASSPETGSERSPLHF.

This chain joins TRBV18 and TRBJ1-2; TRBD1 aligns across 8 bases. This CDR3 has 15 residues. V dropped 6 bases and J dropped 1; count of bases not matched to a gene: 7. Germline-derived CDR1 and CDR2 are KGHSH and LQKENI. The CDR3 region is CASSSDRENNYGYTF. The CDR3, as DNA: TGTGCCAGCTCTTCGGACAGGGAGAATAACTATGGCTACACCTTC.

V and J are TRBV7-6 and TRBJ2-2; 7 bases map to TRBD2. Trimming at V came to 5 bases and at J to 1 base, leaving 4 bases not matched to a gene. CDR3 size: 15 residues. Germline CDR1 is SGHVS and CDR2 is FNYEAQ. Written as DNA, the CDR3 is TGTGCCAGCAGCGGAAGGGAGGGGAACACCGGGGAGCTGTTTTTT. Its protein product is CASSGREGNTGELFF.

The genes are TRBV6-2 or TRBV6-3 and TRBJ1-1; 7 bases fit TRBD1. V was clipped by 5 bases and J by 5 bases; unmatched bases: 8. The CDR3 covers 14 residues. The V gene's germline CDR1 is MNHEY and CDR2 SVGEGT. For the CDR3, the DNA is TGTGCCAGCAGTAACCGGACAGGACAAACTGAAGCTTTCTTT. Residues: CASSNRTGQTEAFF.

V and J are TRBV20-1 and TRBJ2-1, with a weak D call TRBD2 (6 bases). Per germline, CDR1 DFQATT and CDR2 SNEGSKA (reference sequence). V was cut by 3 bases and J by 8 bases, with 23 bases left in between. CDR3 size: 16 residues. This chain's CDR3 is CSASDAVRRDRYEQFF. The DNA of the CDR3 is TGCAGTGCTAGTGATGCCGTGCGGCGGGATAGGTATGAGCAGTTCTTC.

The chain is built from TRBV11-3 and TRBJ1-4, with TRBD1 matching 8 bases. V trimming: 5 bases; J trimming: 1 base; junction bases outside the gene matches: 6. This CDR3 has 16 residues. The germline V gene encodes CDR1 SGHNT and CDR2 YENEEA. The CDR3 region has the DNA TGTGCCAGCAGCGTTACTACAGGGGGAACTAATGAAAAACTGTTTTTT. Translating it yields CASSVTTGGTNEKLFF.

The genes are TRBV13 and TRBJ1-4; possibly TRBD1 for D (6 bases). Germline V gene data show CDR1 as PRHDT and CDR2 as FYEKMQ (reference sequence). The CDR3 contains 11 residues. With 1 base removed from V and 12 bases from J, the gap between germline ends came to 6 bases. This CDR3 is CASSLEGELFF. The CDR3 DNA follows: TGTGCCAGCAGCTTAGAGGGGGAACTGTTTTTT. The variable domain in full, with the rest retrieved from reference TRBV13 and TRBJ1-4, is AAGVIQSPRHLIKEKRETATLKCYPIPRHDTVYWYQQGPGQDPQFLISFYEKMQSDKGSIPDRFSAQQFSDYHSELNMSSLELGDSALYFCASSLEGELFFGSGTQLSVL.

CDR3: CASSAGEGFAFDQPQHF. As DNA, the CDR3 is TGTGCCAGCAGTGCAGGGGAGGGGTTTGCGTTTGATCAGCCCCAGCATTTT. The V and J genes are TRBV28 and TRBJ1-5; tentatively, D is TRBD1 (6 bases). This CDR3 comprises 17 residues. V was clipped by 5 bases and J by 5 bases, with 22 bases between them. Germline V gene data show CDR1 as MDHEN and CDR2 as SYDVKM.

The V and J genes are TRBV18 and TRBJ2-1, with 7 bases lining up with TRBD1. V was pared by 8 bases and J by 9 bases, with 7 bases of the junction left unmatched. Germline V gene lookup returns CDR1 KGHSH and CDR2 LQKENI. The CDR3 contains 12 residues. In nucleotides, the CDR3 is TGTGCCAGCACCTCACAGGGGACTGAGCAGTTCTTC. Translated, it gives CASTSQGTEQFF.

The chain couples TRBV9 to TRBJ2-1; D is possibly TRBD2 (5 bases). This CDR3 is built from 15 residues. Deletions cut 3 bases from V and 7 bases from J, with 17 bases between. Germline loops: CDR1 SGDLS, CDR2 YYNGEE. DNA of the CDR3: TGTGCCAGCAGCGGTGGCAAGGCGAGGGTAAATGAGCAGTTCTTC. Protein sequence: CASSGGKARVNEQFF.